The 10 T cell receptor beta chains given below trace back to one sample, sequenced in a study of OX40 agonist ivuxolimab in advanced cancers. The assay was immunoSEQ multiplex PCR, and TCRdb's table has in-frame clones only and misses some. The data hold about 53,000 clones, with roughly 84% observed a single time. Here the sequenced sample was CD4+ or CD8+ T cells sorted from blood, taken in a trial of the OX40 agonist ivuxolimab. The receptors were gathered from an adult with an advanced solid tumor such as melanoma, head and neck, liver or kidney cancer.

This clone was picked up one time. V and J are TRBV2 and TRBJ2-7; no definite D call. Trimming pared 2 bases from V and 2 bases from J, leaving 16 bases between. Germline values: CDR1 SNHLY, CDR2 FYNNEI. The CDR3 is 16 residues long. CDR3 nucleotide sequence: TGTGCCAGCAGTGAACTGTCAGTTCCGGAAGCCTACGAGCAGTACTTC. It encodes CASSELSVPEAYEQYF.

The V and J genes are TRBV6-5 and TRBJ2-3; no reliable D call. Germline CDR1 and CDR2: MNHEY and SVGAGI. CDR3 length: 11 residues. Trimming cost V 7 bases and J 8 bases, with 10 bases left between them. The CDR3 loop reads CASTQWGTQYF. CDR3 nucleotides: TGTGCCAGCACCCAATGGGGTACGCAGTATTTT.

J is TRBJ2-3 and V is TRBV11-3; D unresolved. The CDR3 has 14 amino acids. Trimming shortened V by 5 bases and J by 4 bases, and 13 bases separated the two germline ends. Germline V gives CDR1 SGHNT, CDR2 YENEEA. The CDR3 here is CASSPRTESDTQYF. DNA for the CDR3: TGTGCCAGCAGCCCCAGGACGGAGTCAGATACGCAGTATTTT.

Here the CDR3 reads CASSIGQGSEKLFF. CDR3 DNA sequence: TGTGCCAGCAGTATCGGACAGGGGAGTGAAAAACTGTTTTTT. The rearrangement links TRBV28 to TRBJ1-4, with TRBD1 matching 9 bases. Germline V gives CDR1 MDHEN, CDR2 SYDVKM. CDR3 length equals 14 residues. V gave up 5 bases and J gave up 7 bases; unmatched junction bases: 5.

This clone was counted once. The V call is TRBV19, the J call TRBJ2-1; a weak D match, TRBD1 (6 bases). The ends were cut back, 4 bases at V and 7 bases at J, with 23 bases in the middle. The CDR3 covers 17 residues. Germline CDR1 reads LNHDA; CDR2 reads SQIVND (reference sequence). The CDR3 DNA sequence: TGTGCCAGTAGTACACAACCGGGACACAGATTGCGGAATGAGCAGTTCTTC. It encodes CASSTQPGHRLRNEQFF.

The V gene is TRBV11-3, the J gene TRBJ1-2, with D perhaps TRBD1 (6 bases). V was clipped by 5 bases and J by 8 bases, with 15 bases between them. The CDR3 is made up of 13 amino acids. CDR1 is SGHNT, CDR2 YENEEA, per germline. DNA for the CDR3: TGTGCCAGCAGCGCCAGACAGGAACAAGGCTACACCTTC. Amino acid sequence: CASSARQEQGYTF.

This chain connects TRBV2 to TRBJ2-7; D remains unclear. Germline CDR1 and CDR2: SNHLY and FYNNEI. The CDR3 totals 13 residues. With 3 bases removed from V and 1 base from J, the gap between germline ends came to 7 bases. This CDR3 is CASSETPSYEQYF. For the CDR3, the DNA is TGTGCCAGCAGTGAGACCCCTTCCTACGAGCAGTACTTC.

This clone turned up a few times. The gene calls are TRBV28 and TRBJ2-3, with D unresolved. Trimming removed 10 bases from V and 0 bases from J, with 14 bases in between. The CDR3 contains 14 residues. Per the germline V gene, CDR1 is MDHEN and CDR2 is SYDVKM. The CDR3 DNA reads TGTGCCACGCGCCTCGTCGGAAGCACAGATACGCAGTATTTT. Protein: CATRLVGSTDTQYF.

The chain recombines TRBV18 with TRBJ2-7; TRBD1 aligns across 9 bases. Trimming removed 5 bases from V and 7 bases from J; junction bases left unmatched: 6. This CDR3 spans 13 amino acids. CDR1 and CDR2 (germline): KGHSH, LQKENI. The DNA for the CDR3 is TGTGCCAGCTCATTACAGGGGGCGGAAGAGCAGTACTTC. Its translation is CASSLQGAEEQYF.

The chain links TRBV21-1 to TRBJ2-3; the D call in the table, TRBD2, was not verified against the DNA. TRBV21-1 is annotated as a pseudogene. CDR3 length: 15 amino acids. DNA for the CDR3: TGTGCCAGCAGCAGGACTAGCGGGATCTTGGATACGCAGTATTTT. Its protein product is CASSRTSGILDTQYF.